The rows below give T cell receptor beta chains drawn from one sample of a study of cytomegalovirus exposure and HLA in healthy donors. Measured with immunoSEQ multiplex PCR; TCRdb has only the in-frame clones, and not every one. The table lists about 170,000 clones, 70% to 90% of them singletons. The specimen was PBMCs. These receptors all come from a man aged 25-40 years in good health and CMV-seropositive. The CDR3 runs from the conserved cysteine through the conserved F or W. A D gene is named only where the DNA matches it firmly. A row's size may be missing; if present it is once, few, many or a size class.

j_call	d_call	clone_size	v_call	cdr3_aa	cdr3_nt
TRBJ2-7	TRBD2	NA	TRBV10-3	CAISDKSAGGSEQYF	TGTGCCATCAGTGATAAATCCGCGGGAGGATCCGAGCAGTACTTC
TRBJ2-5	NA	NA	TRBV9	CASSGGRGKLAGEETQYF	TGTGCCAGCAGCGGAGGCAGGGGGAAGCTAGCGGGTGAAGAGACCCAGTACTTC
TRBJ2-5	NA	NA	TRBV11-2	CASSFARETQYF	TGTGCCAGCAGCTTCGCCAGAGAGACCCAGTACTTC
TRBJ2-1	TRBD2	NA	TRBV14	CASSLTGGAGGIHEQFF	TGTGCCAGCAGCCTTACTGGGGGAGCGGGAGGTATCCATGAGCAGTTCTTC
TRBJ2-3	NA	NA	TRBV5-5	CASSLVPGTDTQYF	TGTGCCAGCAGCTTGGTTCCTGGCACAGATACGCAGTATTTT
TRBJ2-7	TRBD1	once	TRBV27	CASSLIKGQGTYEQYF	TGTGCCAGCAGTTTAATTAAGGGACAGGGAACCTACGAGCAGTACTTC
TRBJ2-7	TRBD1	NA	TRBV19	CASSLRGQSYEQYF	TGTGCCAGTAGCCTTCGGGGACAGTCGTACGAGCAGTACTTC
TRBJ1-2	TRBD1	NA	TRBV27	CASSERGRGNGYTF	TGTGCCAGCAGCGAGAGGGGGCGAGGAAATGGCTACACCTTC
TRBJ1-5	NA	NA	TRBV7-2	CASSLVRYSNQPQHF	TGTGCCAGCAGCTTAGTCAGGTATAGCAATCAGCCCCAGCATTTT
TRBJ1-1	NA	NA	TRBV19	CASSRQDKYTEAFF	TGTGCCAGTAGTAGACAGGACAAGTACACTGAAGCTTTCTTT
TRBJ2-3	TRBD2	NA	TRBV2	CASSEGTSVSTDTQYF	TGTGCCAGCAGTGAAGGGACTAGCGTAAGCACAGATACGCAGTATTTT
TRBJ1-3	NA	NA	TRBV5-5	CASSPELVWISGNTIYF	TGTGCCAGCAGCCCAGAACTAGTCTGGATCTCTGGAAACACCATATATTTT
TRBJ1-1	TRBD1	NA	TRBV7-2	CASSHQTGLITEAFF	TGTGCCAGCAGCCATCAGACAGGGTTGATCACTGAAGCTTTCTTT
TRBJ1-4	TRBD1	NA	TRBV29-1	CSAGQGNEKLFF	TGCAGCGCCGGACAGGGTAATGAAAAACTGTTTTTT
TRBJ2-7	NA	NA	TRBV7-2	CASSLGWAGEQYF	TGTGCCAGCAGCTTAGGTTGGGCAGGCGAGCAGTACTTC
TRBJ1-5	TRBD1	NA	TRBV7-2	CASSLAGQGNIQPQHF	TGTGCCAGCAGCTTGGCGGGACAGGGGAATATTCAGCCCCAGCATTTT
TRBJ2-5	NA	NA	TRBV7-2	CASSLVIGSWETQYF	TGTGCCAGCAGCTTAGTTATCGGGAGCTGGGAGACCCAGTACTTC
TRBJ1-5	TRBD1	NA	TRBV6-5	CASSSTAGQKDQPQHF	TGTGCCAGCAGTTCTACCGCGGGACAGAAGGATCAGCCCCAGCATTTT
TRBJ1-2	TRBD1	once	TRBV27	CASSFLRQGVYYGYTF	TGTGCCAGCAGTTTCTTAAGACAGGGTGTTTACTATGGCTACACCTTC
TRBJ2-3	NA	NA	TRBV27	CASSLSFADTQYF	TGTGCCAGCAGTTTATCGTTCGCAGATACGCAGTATTTT
TRBJ1-3	TRBD1	NA	TRBV18	CASSRDRAEGNTIYF	TGTGCCAGCTCACGGGACAGGGCGGAAGGAAACACCATATATTTT
TRBJ1-2	NA	NA	TRBV29-1	CSVEGGLGYGYTF	TGCAGCGTTGAAGGGGGCCTGGGCTATGGCTACACCTTC
TRBJ2-1	TRBD2	NA	TRBV9	CASSAGTSVYNEQFF	TGTGCCAGCAGTGCCGGGACTAGCGTTTACAATGAGCAGTTCTTC
TRBJ2-3	TRBD2	NA	TRBV5-1	CASSSGLADQDTQYF	TGCGCCAGCAGTTCCGGACTAGCGGACCAGGATACGCAGTATTTT
TRBJ2-7	NA	NA	TRBV6-5	CASRLAPDEQYF	TGTGCCAGCAGGCTAGCGCCCGACGAGCAGTACTTC
TRBJ2-5	NA	NA	TRBV29-1	CSAWGNMQGGFQETQYF	TGCAGCGCCTGGGGAAATATGCAGGGGGGCTTCCAAGAGACCCAGTACTTC
TRBJ2-7	NA	NA	TRBV9	CASSVGPALEGGEQYF	TGTGCCAGCAGCGTAGGGCCCGCACTAGAAGGGGGCGAGCAGTACTTC
TRBJ2-1	NA	NA	TRBV4-1	CASSQVRSSYNEQFF	TGCGCCAGCAGCCAAGTCCGTAGCTCCTACAATGAGCAGTTCTTC
TRBJ2-7	NA	NA	TRBV25-1	CASSENRRDAEQYF	TGTGCCAGCAGTGAAAACCGCAGGGATGCCGAGCAGTACTTC
TRBJ1-5	NA	few	TRBV19	CASRSPTGRGNQPQHF	TGTGCCAGTAGATCCCCCACAGGGAGAGGCAATCAGCCCCAGCATTTT
TRBJ2-2	TRBD1	NA	TRBV6-1	CASSWTTGSTGELFF	TGTGCCAGCAGTTGGACGACAGGGTCCACCGGGGAGCTGTTTTTT
TRBJ2-1	TRBD1	NA	TRBV7-8	CASSFTGGAYNEQFF	TGTGCCAGCAGCTTCACAGGGGGCGCCTACAATGAGCAGTTCTTC
TRBJ1-4	TRBD1	few	TRBV6-1	CASRRTGEQEKLFF	TGTGCCAGCAGACGGACAGGGGAACAGGAAAAACTGTTTTTT
TRBJ2-2	NA	once	TRBV4-3	CASSQELRLLHGGELFF	TGCGCCAGCAGCCAAGAGCTTAGACTGCTCCACGGCGGGGAGCTGTTTTTT
TRBJ1-1	NA	NA	TRBV19	CASSSTLNTEAFF	TGTGCCAGTAGTTCCACTCTGAACACTGAAGCTTTCTTT
TRBJ2-7	TRBD1	few	TRBV6-1	CASSPTGIGEQYF	TGTGCCAGCAGTCCGACAGGGATTGGCGAGCAGTACTTC
TRBJ1-4	NA	NA	TRBV6-6	CASSRTANEKLFF	TGTGCCAGCAGTCGGACAGCTAATGAAAAACTGTTTTTT
TRBJ1-5	NA	NA	TRBV21-1	CASSRAGRRNQPQHF	TGTGCCAGCAGCAGGGCGGGACGGCGTAATCAGCCCCAGCATTTT
TRBJ2-1	TRBD2	NA	TRBV7-9	CASSLKSGSGEQFF	TGTGCCAGCAGCTTGAAGAGCGGGAGTGGTGAGCAGTTCTTC
TRBJ2-2	TRBD1	once	TRBV28	CARPGQGETGELFF	TGTGCCAGGCCGGGACAGGGCGAAACCGGGGAGCTGTTTTTT
TRBJ2-5	NA	NA	TRBV6-1	CASRPGPETQYF	TGTGCCAGCAGGCCGGGTCCGGAGACCCAGTACTTC
TRBJ2-1	NA	NA	TRBV27	CASSGGLITSYNEQFF	TGTGCCAGCAGTGGAGGACTGATAACCTCCTACAATGAGCAGTTCTTC
TRBJ1-1	NA	NA	TRBV5-1	CASSLESVTEAFF	TGCGCCAGCAGCTTGGAATCGGTTACTGAAGCTTTCTTT
TRBJ1-1	NA	NA	TRBV30	CAWSAFTEAFF	TGTGCCTGGAGTGCCTTTACTGAAGCTTTCTTT
TRBJ2-1	NA	NA	TRBV18	CASSPLSRDEQFF	TGTGCCAGCTCACCACTATCGCGGGATGAGCAGTTCTTC
TRBJ1-1	NA	NA	TRBV5-4	CASSPNPDRNTEAFF	TGTGCCAGCAGCCCGAACCCAGACAGGAACACTGAAGCTTTCTTT
TRBJ2-7	TRBD2	NA	TRBV2	CASTPKAGGAYEQYF	TGTGCCAGCACCCCAAAGGCGGGAGGGGCCTACGAGCAGTACTTC
TRBJ2-2	NA	NA	TRBV5-6	CASSFTEYSTGELFF	TGTGCCAGCAGCTTCACCGAGTATAGCACCGGGGAGCTGTTTTTT
TRBJ2-2	TRBD2	NA	TRBV6-1	CASSESLLAGGPGELFF	TGTGCCAGCAGTGAATCCCTTCTAGCGGGAGGCCCCGGGGAGCTGTTTTTT
TRBJ1-4	TRBD1	NA	TRBV2	CASRLQGWGNEKLFF	TGTGCCAGCAGGCTACAGGGGTGGGGTAATGAAAAACTGTTTTTT
TRBJ1-5	NA	NA	TRBV10-3	CAISEIGEPQHF	TGTGCCATCAGTGAGATAGGGGAGCCCCAGCATTTT
TRBJ1-4	TRBD1	NA	TRBV19	CASQEDRGQKLFF	TGTGCCAGTCAGGAGGACAGGGGGCAAAAACTGTTTTTT
TRBJ2-3	NA	NA	TRBV29-1	CSVVWAYTDTQYF	TGCAGCGTTGTGTGGGCCTACACAGATACGCAGTATTTT
TRBJ2-7	NA	NA	TRBV4-1	CASSQVGVTAYEQYF	TGCGCCAGCAGCCAAGTAGGAGTGACGGCCTACGAGCAGTACTTC
TRBJ2-1	TRBD2	NA	TRBV9	CASSEGSLLAGGKSSYNEQFF	TGTGCCAGCAGCGAGGGGTCTTTACTAGCGGGAGGCAAGAGCTCCTACAATGAGCAGTTCTTC
TRBJ1-2	NA	NA	TRBV4-3	CASSQESHGYGYTF	TGCGCCAGCAGCCAAGAGTCCCACGGGTATGGCTACACCTTC
TRBJ2-1	TRBD2	NA	TRBV4-1	CASSPLAGAIKEQFF	TGCGCCAGCAGCCCACTAGCGGGAGCCATCAAGGAGCAGTTCTTC